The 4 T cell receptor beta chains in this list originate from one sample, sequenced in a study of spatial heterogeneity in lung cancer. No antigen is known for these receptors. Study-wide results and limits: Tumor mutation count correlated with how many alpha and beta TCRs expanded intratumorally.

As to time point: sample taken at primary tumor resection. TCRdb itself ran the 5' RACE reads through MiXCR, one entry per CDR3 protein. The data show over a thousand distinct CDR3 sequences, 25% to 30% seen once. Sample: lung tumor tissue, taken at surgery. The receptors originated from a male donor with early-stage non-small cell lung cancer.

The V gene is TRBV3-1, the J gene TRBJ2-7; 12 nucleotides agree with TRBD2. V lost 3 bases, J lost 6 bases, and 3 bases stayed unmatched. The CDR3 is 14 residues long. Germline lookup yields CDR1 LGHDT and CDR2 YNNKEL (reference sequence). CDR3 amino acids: CASSQTSGSGEQYF. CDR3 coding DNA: TGTGCCAGCAGCCAGACTAGCGGGAGCGGCGAGCAGTACTTC.

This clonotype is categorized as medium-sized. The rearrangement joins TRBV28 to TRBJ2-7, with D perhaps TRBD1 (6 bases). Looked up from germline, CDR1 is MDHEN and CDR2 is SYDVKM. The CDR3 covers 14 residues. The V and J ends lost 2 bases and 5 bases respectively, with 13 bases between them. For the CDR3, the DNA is TGTGCCAGCAGTTTAATAGCAGGGGCACACGAGCAGTACTTC. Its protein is CASSLIAGAHEQYF.

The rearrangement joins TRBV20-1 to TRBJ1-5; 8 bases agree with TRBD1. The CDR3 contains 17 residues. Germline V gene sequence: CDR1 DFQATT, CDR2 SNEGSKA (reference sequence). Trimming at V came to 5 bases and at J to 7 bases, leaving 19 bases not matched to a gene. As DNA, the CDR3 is TGCAGTGCTCACGAGAAAGGACAGGGCCTATCAGGACAGCCCCAGCATTTT. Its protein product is CSAHEKGQGLSGQPQHF.

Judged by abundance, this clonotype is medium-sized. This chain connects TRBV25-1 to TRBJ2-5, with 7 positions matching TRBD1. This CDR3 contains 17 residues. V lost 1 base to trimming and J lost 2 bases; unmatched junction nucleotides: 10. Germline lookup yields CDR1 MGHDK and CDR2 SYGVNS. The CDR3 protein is CASSEFLTGKWQETQYF. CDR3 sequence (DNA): TGTGCCAGCAGTGAATTTCTGACAGGGAAATGGCAAGAGACCCAGTACTTC.